These T cell receptor beta chains were read from a single sample in a study of molecular identifiers for immune sequencing clone quantification. TCRdb reprocessed the PCR reads via MiXCR and lists one record per CDR3 protein. The profile shows about 640,000 distinct CDR3 sequences, 20% of them singletons. Material for sequencing was naive CD8+ T cells from blood, with Jurkat cell RNA spiked in. These receptors came from a human donor in good health. Some libraries in this study had Jurkat cell RNA spiked in. The CDR3 runs from the conserved cysteine through the conserved F or W. The D gene is left open where the match is weak. The size of a clone is reported for some rows only, either as once, few or many, or as a class for expanded clones.

J gene,clone size,D gene,V gene,CDR3 DNA,CDR3 protein
TRBJ2-4,many,-,TRBV11-2,TGTGCCAGCAGCTTAGCTTCCCCCGCTAGCATTCAGTACTTC,CASSLASPASIQYF
TRBJ2-7,many,-,TRBV2,TGTGCCAGCAGTAAAGGGTACGAGCAGTACTTC,CASSKGYEQYF
TRBJ2-1,many,-,TRBV7-2,TGTGCCAGCAGCTTAGATTATGGGAATGAGCAGTTCTTC,CASSLDYGNEQFF
TRBJ2-7,many,-,TRBV6-5,TGTGCCAGCAGCAACTATGGCTACGAGCAGTACTTC,CASSNYGYEQYF
TRBJ2-7,many,-,TRBV29-1,TGCAGCGTACGCGACGGCTACGAGCAGTACTTC,CSVRDGYEQYF
TRBJ2-1,many,TRBD1,TRBV7-9,TGTGCCAGCAGCCCCTCCCCGATCGGGACAGGGTACAATGAGCAGTTCTTC,CASSPSPIGTGYNEQFF
TRBJ1-1,many,TRBD1,TRBV7-9,TGTGCCAGCACCTCAGGGTCGGACAGGGGGCATTCATTT,CASTSGSDRGHSF
TRBJ2-2,many,-,TRBV19,TGTGCCAGTAGTTTCGGGGAACGAGGGACCGGGGAGCTGTTTTTT,CASSFGERGTGELFF
TRBJ2-6,many,-,TRBV11-2,TGTGCCAGCAGCCTCGATCCAGCCCACTCTGGGGCCAACGTCCTGACTTTC,CASSLDPAHSGANVLTF
TRBJ2-7,many,-,TRBV4-3,TGCGCCAGCAGCCAAGGGTACGGAACCTACGAGCAGTACTTC,CASSQGYGTYEQYF
TRBJ2-5,many,TRBD2,TRBV4-3,TGCGCCAGCAGCCTCCGGGAAGCGGGGTTGGAGACCCAGTACTTC,CASSLREAGLETQYF
TRBJ2-7,few,TRBD1,TRBV3-1,TGTGCCAGCAGCCAAGATCCGGACAGGGGGGCCTCCTACGAGCAGTACTTC,CASSQDPDRGASYEQYF
TRBJ1-2,-,-,TRBV6-2/TRBV6-3,TGTGCCAGCAGCCCCTTGGGGGCCGCTAACTATGGCTACACCTTC,CASSPLGAANYGYTF
TRBJ2-1,-,TRBD2,TRBV11-2,TGTGCCAGCAGCTCAAGGAGCGGGGGGTACAATGAGCAGTTCTTC,CASSSRSGGYNEQFF
TRBJ1-5,few,TRBD1,TRBV12-3/TRBV12-4,TGTGCCAGCAGACATGGACAGGGCAATCAGCCCCAGCATTTT,CASRHGQGNQPQHF
TRBJ2-1,few,-,TRBV29-1,TGCAGCGTTGAAGGTAGCGGCCTCTACAATGAGCAGTTCTTC,CSVEGSGLYNEQFF
TRBJ2-5,many,-,TRBV27,TGTGCCAGCGGCCTAACCCCGGAGACCCAGTACTTC,CASGLTPETQYF
TRBJ1-6,many,-,TRBV7-2,TGTGCCAGCAGCATATCGGAAAATTCACCCCTCCACTTT,CASSISENSPLHF
TRBJ2-7,many,-,TRBV6-2/TRBV6-3,TGTGCCAGCAGTCGAGTGGGGGCGCGCTACGAGCAGTACTTC,CASSRVGARYEQYF
TRBJ2-5,-,TRBD1,TRBV27,TGTGCCAGCAGCCCAGGGAAAGGGGGCTGGGAGACCCAGTACTTC,CASSPGKGGWETQYF
TRBJ1-5,many,-,TRBV28,TGTGCCAGCAGCCCCCTACCAGGCCCTTATAGCAATCAGCCCCAGCATTTT,CASSPLPGPYSNQPQHF
TRBJ1-1,many,-,TRBV29-1,TGCAGCGTTGAATCAGGGATGAACACTGAAGCTTTCTTT,CSVESGMNTEAFF
TRBJ1-1,many,TRBD1,TRBV6-1,TGTGCCAGCAGTCAGCTAGGACAGGCCCTCGGGCACACTGAAGCTTTCTTT,CASSQLGQALGHTEAFF